The clone carrying this T cell receptor beta chain was detected ten times or more. The data belong to a study of T cells in Graves' hyperthyroidism and ophthalmopathy. RNA transcripts were the template for amplifying TCR beta CDR3 regions. The TCR CDR3 first-round RT-PCR relied on the HTBI primer set. Each CDR3 protein is one row after TCRdb ran MiXCR on the multiplex PCR reads. The sample holds 200,000 to 300,000 distinct CDR3 sequences, approximately 24% seen once. Trimming removed 3 bases at V and 0 bases at J, with 8 bases between. Germline V CDR1 and CDR2: MNHEY, SMNVEV (reference sequence). The length of the CDR3 is 15 residues.

The V gene is TRBV27, the J gene TRBJ2-2, with a weak D call TRBD2 (5 bases). This TCR was recovered from a woman aged 40 to 50 with Graves' ophthalmopathy. Source material: blood. Written as DNA, the CDR3 is TGTGCCAGCAGTTTTCTAGCATCGAACACCGGGGAGCTGTTTTTT. Protein product: CASSFLASNTGELFF.